The 27 T cell receptor beta chains listed next were all sequenced from one sample in a study of blood T cells in healthy people across ages. A sample-barcoded 5' primer and a J-beta primer mix were used in a second PCR of roughly 7 to 12 cycles. TCRdb analysed the 5' RACE reads with MiXCR anew, one entry per CDR3 protein. The table has 1.5 million to 2 million distinct CDR3 sequences, 28% seen once. Sequenced: blood. The origin of the receptors is a woman younger than 45 in good health.

This clonotype was detected only a few times. V usage is TRBV7-2 and J usage is TRBJ1-2; D is undetermined. The CDR3 is 14 residues long. Trimming removed 1 base at V and 9 bases at J, with 15 bases between. Germline CDR1 reads SGHTA; CDR2 reads FQGNSA. The CDR3 loop is CASSLGHARASYTF. CDR3 DNA: TGTGCCAGCAGCTTAGGCCACGCCAGAGCTAGCTACACCTTC. Full variable domain (remainder filled in from reference TRBV7-2 and TRBJ1-2): GAGVSQSPSNKVTEKGKDVELRCDPISGHTALYWYRQSLGQGLEFLIYFQGNSAPDKSGLPSDRFSAERTGGSVSTLTIQRTQQEDSAVYLCASSLGHARASYTFGSGTRLTVV.

The rearrangement joins TRBV12-3 or TRBV12-4 to TRBJ2-5; 7 bases fit TRBD1. V was clipped by 6 bases and J by 5 bases; unmatched bases: 6. The CDR3 spans 13 residues. DNA of the CDR3: TGTGCCAGCAGAACGACAGGGATGGAGACCCAGTACTTC. Translated, it gives CASRTTGMETQYF.

To note about this clonotype: A much bigger clone sits one base away, suggesting this may be a read error. The rearrangement joins TRBV4-3 to TRBJ2-3; 8 bases fit TRBD2. This CDR3 comprises 15 residues. Germline V lookup: CDR1 LGHNA, CDR2 YSLEER. CDR3 region: CASSQLVAGWDTKYF. The CDR3 DNA is TGCGCCAGCAGCCAGTTAGTAGCGGGGTGGGATACGAAGTATTTT.

The rearrangement links TRBV28 to TRBJ2-1; a possible D gene is TRBD2 (6 bases). Trimming took off 6 bases at V and 2 bases at J, with 14 bases between the two ends. This CDR3 is built from 15 residues. Looked up from germline, CDR1 is MDHEN and CDR2 is SYDVKM. The chain's CDR3 is CASRIGLTAYNEQFF. CDR3 coding DNA: TGTGCCAGCAGGATAGGACTAACGGCCTACAATGAGCAGTTCTTC.

In the case of this clonotype: It may be a read error: a sequence one base away is much more abundant. Without the conserved terminal phenylalanine or tryptophan, this CDR3 likely stems from a read error. The V and J genes are TRBV5-1 and TRBJ2-4; a weak D match, TRBD2 (6 bases). The CDR3 is 14 residues long. V shed 2 bases and J shed 4 bases, with 10 bases lying between them. Germline V gives CDR1 SGHRS, CDR2 YFSETQ. The CDR3 nucleotides are TGCGCCAGCAGCTTCGGGACTTTAAAAAACATTCAGTACTTA. Protein sequence: CASSFGTLKNIQYL.

Here the CDR3 DNA reads TGTGCCACCAGTGATTCGACAGGTGATTCCTACAATGAGCAGTTCTTC. This encodes CATSDSTGDSYNEQFF. This chain links TRBV24-1 with TRBJ2-1; a weak D match, TRBD1 (6 bases). Looked up from germline, CDR1 is KGHDR and CDR2 is SFDVKD. The ends were cut back, 2 bases at V and 1 base at J, with 11 bases in the middle. CDR3 length equals 16 residues.

Turning to this clonotype: At one end the junction does not follow the germline gene, possibly because of a read error. The CDR3 is CASSSPSHNEQFF. The DNA of the CDR3 is TGTGCCAGCAGTTCCCCCTCCCACAATGAGCAGTTCTTC. The chain has TRBV6-6 and TRBJ2-1; D gene ambiguous. From germline, CDR1 is MNHNY and CDR2 SVGAGI (reference sequence). The CDR3 covers 13 residues.

This chain joins TRBV24-1 and TRBJ2-1, with 9 bases matching TRBD2. The CDR3 consists of 16 residues. With 4 bases clipped from V and 7 bases from J, the junction kept 10 bases outside the gene matches. Germline CDR1 and CDR2: KGHDR and SFDVKD. The DNA of the CDR3 is TGTGCCACCAGTGAATCCTCACTAGCGGGCCGAAATGAGCAGTTCTTC. The encoded protein is CATSESSLAGRNEQFF.

Only a few counts were recorded for this clonotype. The chain carries TRBV7-2 and TRBJ2-1; 10 bases line up with TRBD1. V lost 8 bases to trimming and J lost 7 bases; unmatched junction nucleotides: 14. Germline V gene data show CDR1 as SGHTA and CDR2 as FQGNSA. This CDR3 has 16 residues. This chain's CDR3 is CASAGDRDRGGNEQFF. The CDR3 coding sequence is TGTGCCAGCGCTGGTGATAGGGACAGGGGCGGGAATGAGCAGTTCTTC.

This clonotype was detected ten times or more. This chain connects TRBV7-6 to TRBJ2-7; either TRBD1 or TRBD2 may supply D (5 bases each). Trimming pared 1 base from V and 2 bases from J, leaving 12 bases between. The CDR3 runs to 15 residues. CDR1 and CDR2 from the germline V gene are SGHVS and FNYEAQ. CDR3 protein: CASSLGGTVAYEQYF. CDR3 nucleotide sequence: TGTGCCAGCAGCTTAGGTGGGACGGTTGCCTACGAGCAGTACTTC.

A few counts support this clonotype. V usage is TRBV12-3 or TRBV12-4 and J usage is TRBJ1-4; TRBD1 aligns across 8 bases. CDR3 size: 15 residues. J lost 4 bases, V lost 5 bases, and 6 bases had no gene match. CDR3 DNA sequence: TGTGCCAGCAGTCCAGGGACAGGATATAATGAAAAACTGTTTTTT. The encoded protein is CASSPGTGYNEKLFF.

This clonotype was seen more than once but under ten times. The chain links TRBV3-1 to TRBJ1-1, with D unresolved. CDR1 and CDR2 (germline): LGHDT, YNNKEL (reference sequence). The V gene lost 1 base and the J gene lost 4 bases, with 7 bases spanning the gap. This CDR3 is built from 13 residues. The CDR3 nucleotides are TGTGCCAGCAGCCAAGTCGGGATCACTGAAGCTTTCTTT. Encoded protein: CASSQVGITEAFF.

This clonotype has ten or more counts. The chain combines TRBV20-1 with TRBJ2-7, with TRBD1 matching 10 bases. The CDR3 consists of 13 residues. Trimming took 3 bases from V and 4 from J; bases not matched to a gene: 3. Looked up from germline, CDR1 is DFQATT and CDR2 is SNEGSKA (reference sequence). The CDR3 DNA follows: TGCAGTGCTAGCGAGGACAGGGGGTACGAGCAGTACTTC. Translated, it gives CSASEDRGYEQYF.

The chain is built from TRBV6-1 and TRBJ2-7; a possible D gene is TRBD2 (5 bases). V lost 4 bases and J lost 2, with 9 bases in between. This CDR3 spans 13 amino acids. Germline CDR1 and CDR2: MNHNS and SASEGT. This CDR3 reads CASSVRTPYEQYF. CDR3 nucleotides: TGTGCCAGCAGTGTAAGGACTCCCTACGAGCAGTACTTC.

This clonotype was picked up one time. The CDR3 DNA reads as TGTGCCAGCAGACCCCGAGGGACAGGGAAAGGGAATAGGCAGTACTTC. Translating gives CASRPRGTGKGNRQYF. The rearrangement joins TRBV28 to TRBJ2-5; 9 nucleotides agree with TRBD1. The CDR3 has 16 amino acids. Unmatched junction bases numbered 19, after V lost 6 bases and J lost 11 bases. Germline V gives CDR1 MDHEN, CDR2 SYDVKM.

This clonotype occurred many times. This chain links TRBV20-1 with TRBJ2-7, with 9 bases fitting TRBD2. CDR3 length equals 15 residues. The V segment lost 6 bases and the J segment 3 bases; nucleotides outside the gene matches: 12. Germline-derived CDR1 and CDR2 are DFQATT and SNEGSKA (reference sequence). The CDR3 region is CSALASVTSGYEQYF. The DNA for the CDR3 is TGCAGTGCCTTAGCTAGTGTGACTAGCGGCTACGAGCAGTACTTC.

The rearrangement uses TRBV7-2 and TRBJ1-4, with D uncertain. Trimming removed 1 base at V and 0 bases at J, with 9 bases between. Germline V CDR1 and CDR2: SGHTA, FQGNSA. This CDR3 has 16 residues. Here the CDR3 DNA reads TGTGCCAGCAGCTTAGACAGATTTGCAACTAATGAAAAACTGTTTTTT. It specifies CASSLDRFATNEKLFF. The entire variable domain, with the rest obtained from reference TRBV7-2 and TRBJ1-4, is as follows: GAGVSQSPSNKVTEKGKDVELRCDPISGHTALYWYRQSLGQGLEFLIYFQGNSAPDKSGLPSDRFSAERTGGSVSTLTIQRTQQEDSAVYLCASSLDRFATNEKLFFGSGTQLSVL.

This clonotype has a handful of counts. The CDR3 spells CACTSRYEQFF. CDR3 sequence (DNA): TGTGCCTGCACCAGTCGATATGAGCAGTTCTTC. V and J are TRBV30 and TRBJ2-1; the D is unclear. This CDR3 has 11 amino acids. Germline V gene data show CDR1 as GTSNPN and CDR2 as SVGIG (reference sequence). Trimming removed 6 bases at V and 8 bases at J, with 11 bases between.

The table lists this clonotype with a few counts. The gene calls are TRBV5-1 and TRBJ1-1; 8 bases fit TRBD1. CDR1 is SGHRS and CDR2 is YFSETQ in the germline V gene. The CDR3 runs to 15 residues. Losses at the gene ends were 5 bases for V and 0 bases for J; bases not matched to a gene: 6. CDR3 in DNA: TGCGCCAGCAGGGGACAGGACACCGTGAACACTGAAGCTTTCTTT. It yields the protein CASRGQDTVNTEAFF.

This clonotype has just a few counts. The chain joins TRBV10-3 to TRBJ1-4, with a possible D match to TRBD1 (6 bases). Germline assignment: CDR1 ENHRY and CDR2 SYGVKD. The CDR3 loop spans 13 amino acids. CDR3 sequence reads: CASNRGAGEKLFF. For the CDR3, the DNA is TGTGCGAGCAACCGGGGGGCTGGGGAAAAACTGTTTTTT.

Here the CDR3 reads CASSLAQREDIHYNEQYF. The CDR3 DNA is TGTGCCAGCAGCTTAGCACAGCGGGAGGATATTCACTACAATGAGCAGTACTTC. This rearrangement joins TRBV7-9 to TRBJ2-4; 9 bases match TRBD2. Germline values: CDR1 SEHNR, CDR2 FQNEAQ (reference sequence). The V and J ends lost 0 bases and 13 bases, in that order; junction bases with no gene match: 19. This CDR3 comprises 18 residues.

Comments on this clonotype: A junction boundary mismatches the germline segment, possibly from a read error. The rearrangement joins TRBV9 to TRBJ2-7; 9 bases fit TRBD1. Looked up from germline, CDR1 is SGDLS and CDR2 is YYNGEE. This CDR3 contains 16 residues. The CDR3 nucleotides read TGTACCAGCAGCGGAGGAGGGGGGACAGGGTTCAACGAGCAGTACTTC. Translating it yields CTSSGGGGTGFNEQYF. Based on the CDR3 plus reference TRBV9 and TRBJ2-7, the full variable domain is DSGVTQTPKHLITATGQRVTLRCSPRSGDLSVYWYQQSLDQGLQFLIQYYNGEERAKGNILERFSAQQFPDLHSELNLSSLELGDSALYFCTSSGGGGTGFNEQYFGPGTRLTVT.

This clonotype was detected only a few times. The chain recombines TRBV4-1 with TRBJ1-6; no clear D. The V end lost 0 bases, the J end lost 4 bases, and 13 bases lay between the germline ends. The CDR3 sequence is 17 residues long. Germline V lookup: CDR1 MGHRA, CDR2 YSYEKL. CDR3 loop: CASSQESRMIYNSPLHF. The DNA for the CDR3 is TGCGCCAGCAGCCAAGAATCGCGGATGATTTATAATTCACCCCTCCACTTT.

The chain is built from TRBV5-6 and TRBJ2-2, with 9 bases lining up with TRBD1. The trim removed 3 bases at V and 1 base at J, leaving 4 bases unmatched. Germline CDR1 SGHDT, CDR2 YYEEEE. The CDR3 runs to 16 residues. CDR3 amino acids: CASSWGTGMNTGELFF. CDR3 bases: TGTGCCAGCAGCTGGGGGACAGGGATGAACACCGGGGAGCTGTTTTTT. Looking up the rest from reference TRBV5-6 and TRBJ2-2 gives the full variable domain: DAGVTQSPTHLIKTRGQQVTLRCSPKSGHDTVSWYQQALGQGPQFIFQYYEEEERQRGNFPDRFSGHQFPNYSSELNVNALLLGDSALYLCASSWGTGMNTGELFFGEGSRLTVL.

The V gene is TRBV7-9, the J gene TRBJ2-2; 7 nucleotides agree with TRBD2. This CDR3 has 16 amino acids. J lost 0 bases, V lost 6 bases, and 7 bases had no gene match. From germline, CDR1 is SEHNR and CDR2 FQNEAQ (reference sequence). CDR3 residues: CASRQTGTTNTGELFF. The CDR3 nucleotides read TGTGCCAGCAGGCAAACCGGGACTACGAACACCGGGGAGCTGTTTTTT. Together with reference TRBV7-9 and TRBJ2-2, the CDR3 gives the full variable domain: DTGVSQNPRHKITKRGQNVTFRCDPISEHNRLYWYRQTLGQGPEFLTYFQNEAQLEKSRLLSDRFSAERPKGSFSTLEIQRTEQGDSAMYLCASRQTGTTNTGELFFGEGSRLTVL.

The chain couples TRBV3-1 to TRBJ2-7; TRBD1 might be the D (6 bases). V was cut by 3 bases and J by 7 bases, with 25 bases left in between. Per germline, CDR1 LGHDT and CDR2 YNNKEL (reference sequence). The CDR3 contains 17 residues. CDR3 sequence reads: CASSQAAGAPASYEQYF. DNA of the CDR3: TGTGCCAGCAGCCAGGCCGCAGGGGCCCCCGCGAGTTATGAGCAGTACTTC.

As regards this clonotype: Mismatch with germline at one junction end may stem from a read error. V is TRBV29-1 and J is TRBJ1-2, with TRBD1 as a possible D gene (5 bases). CDR1 SQVTM and CDR2 ANQGSEA come from the germline V gene. The CDR3 totals 14 residues. CDR3 residues: CSVDLTQGAYDYTF. The CDR3 bases are TGCAGCGTGGATCTCACCCAGGGCGCCTATGACTACACCTTC.